The 22 T cell receptor beta chains below all came from one sample that was sequenced in a study of control samples from healthy donors and cancer patients. Some clones are missing from TCRdb's copy, which holds only in-frame ones; the method was immunoSEQ multiplex PCR. The table records 390,000 or so clones, 80% to 95% of them present only once. Material for sequencing was PBMCs. The receptors originated from a man aged 35 to 55 with head and neck cancer.

This clone was observed a few times. This chain joins TRBV28 and TRBJ1-5; D ambiguous. The CDR3 is 15 amino acids. Germline CDR1 and CDR2: MDHEN and SYDVKM. Trimming cost V 6 bases and J 4 bases, with 16 bases left between them. The CDR3 DNA reads as TGTGCCAGCAGGCCCGAGGGTTCCCAAAATCAGCCCCAGCATTTT. Protein sequence: CASRPEGSQNQPQHF.

The chain uses TRBV3-1 (or the pseudogene TRBV3-2) and TRBJ2-1; TRBD1 matches at 10 bases. This CDR3 is built from 14 residues. CDR1 LGHDT and CDR2 YNNKEL come from the germline V gene (reference sequence). V lost 6 bases, J lost 7 bases, and 6 bases stayed unmatched. The DNA for the CDR3 is TGTGCCAGCAGTCTGGACAGGGGGATGAATGAGCAGTTCTTC. Translating gives CASSLDRGMNEQFF.

The J gene is TRBJ2-1, the V gene TRBV25-1; tentatively, D is TRBD2 (6 bases). V lost 3 bases to trimming and J lost 6 bases, with 15 bases between them. Germline-derived CDR1 and CDR2 are MGHDK and SYGVNS. The CDR3 is 15 amino acids. CDR3 loop: CASSDPGLSSNEQFF. The CDR3 DNA reads TGTGCCAGCAGTGACCCCGGACTATCTTCCAATGAGCAGTTCTTC.

The chain links TRBV3-1 (or the pseudogene TRBV3-2) to TRBJ1-5, with D tentatively TRBD1 (5 bases). This CDR3 contains 15 residues. Trimming shortened V by 3 bases and J by 4 bases, and 13 bases separated the two germline ends. Germline assignment: CDR1 LGHDT and CDR2 YNNKEL (reference sequence). CDR3 nucleotides: TGTGCCAGCAGCCACACGATAGGGGAGAATCAGCCCCAGCATTTT. Protein: CASSHTIGENQPQHF.

This rearrangement joins TRBV27 to TRBJ1-5, with TRBD1 as a possible D gene (5 bases). The CDR3 sequence is 15 residues long. The germline V gene has CDR1 MNHEY and CDR2 SMNVEV (reference sequence). Trimming removed 6 bases at V and 1 base at J, with 13 bases between. The DNA for the CDR3 is TGTGCCAGCAGGCTGGGACCCTCGAGCAATCAGCCCCAGCATTTT. Its protein is CASRLGPSSNQPQHF.

For the CDR3, the DNA is TGCGCCAGCAGCCCTTCAGGGGGCACCTACGAGCAGTACTTC. This codes for CASSPSGGTYEQYF. This rearrangement joins TRBV5-1 to TRBJ2-7; 8 positions match TRBD1. Germline values: CDR1 SGHRS, CDR2 YFSETQ. This CDR3 has 14 residues. V lost 4 bases, J lost 2 bases, and 5 bases stayed unmatched.

This sequence joins TRBV4-2 and TRBJ2-2, with 7 bases matching TRBD2. The V and J ends lost 1 base and 4 bases, in that order; junction bases with no gene match: 9. Germline CDR1 reads LGHNA; CDR2 reads YNFKEQ. CDR3 size: 17 residues. DNA of the CDR3: TGTGCCAGCAGCCAAGCGGTGGGCGGGAGTGTCACCGGGGAGCTGTTTTTT. Protein sequence: CASSQAVGGSVTGELFF.

This clone showed up just a few times. The chain links TRBV4-3 to TRBJ2-7; tentatively, D is TRBD2 (7 bases). The V gene's germline CDR1 is LGHNA and CDR2 YSLEER. This CDR3 region has 13 residues. V was trimmed by 2 bases and J by 6 bases, leaving 11 bases between them. CDR3 nucleotide sequence: TGCGCCAGCAGCCAATTGAGGGGGGGCGAGCAGTACTTC. This translates into CASSQLRGGEQYF.

This chain links TRBV7-9 with TRBJ2-7, with 7 bases matching TRBD2. Germline V gene sequence: CDR1 SEHNR, CDR2 FQNEAQ (reference sequence). This CDR3 comprises 14 residues. Unmatched junction bases numbered 9, after V lost 4 bases and J lost 6 bases. This CDR3 is CASSSVAGSSEQYF. As DNA, the CDR3 is TGTGCCAGCAGCTCAGTAGCGGGCTCTAGCGAGCAGTACTTC.

The chain couples TRBV6-5 to TRBJ2-1, with 13 positions matching TRBD2. Trimming at V came to 4 bases and at J to 10 bases, leaving 10 bases not matched to a gene. Germline lookup yields CDR1 MNHEY and CDR2 SVGAGI. This CDR3 has 16 residues. CDR3 loop: CASSSRTSGRDGEQFF. The CDR3 DNA reads as TGTGCCAGCAGTTCCCGGACTAGCGGGAGAGACGGCGAGCAGTTCTTC.

To note about this clone: The junction departs from germline at one end; a sequencing error may be responsible. This chain joins TRBV7-7 and TRBJ2-2; 10 bases map to TRBD2. Germline V CDR1 and CDR2: SSHAT, FNYEAQ (reference sequence). The CDR3 is 14 residues long. CDR3 sequence: CASSLTSGTGELFF. In DNA form, the CDR3 reads TGTGCTAGCAGCTTGACTAGCGGGACCGGGGAGCTGTTTTTT.

The rearrangement joins TRBV18 to TRBJ2-3, with TRBD1 matching 10 bases. The germline CDR1 and CDR2 sequences are KGHSH and LQKENI. With 2 bases clipped from V and 4 bases from J, the junction kept 6 bases outside the gene matches. This CDR3 is built from 16 residues. CDR3 in amino acids: CASSPWGQGPPDTQYF. In DNA form, the CDR3 reads TGTGCCAGCTCACCATGGGGACAGGGGCCCCCAGATACGCAGTATTTT.

This sequence joins TRBV7-2 and TRBJ1-6, with 8 bases fitting TRBD1. Trimming cost V 3 bases and J 7 bases; bases outside gene matches: 2. Germline V gives CDR1 SGHTA, CDR2 FQGNSA. This CDR3 has 14 residues. The CDR3 DNA is TGTGCCAGCAGCTTTGCAGGGGGCAATTCACCCCTCCACTTT. Translation: CASSFAGGNSPLHF.

The CDR3 protein is CAWSVTRSAAGYTF. CDR3 in DNA: TGTGCCTGGAGTGTCACAAGATCAGCTGCTGGCTACACCTTC. The gene calls are TRBV30 and TRBJ1-2; D not resolved. CDR1 is GTSNPN, CDR2 SVGIG, per germline (reference sequence). V dropped 0 bases and J dropped 7 bases, with 15 bases sitting between them. The CDR3 consists of 14 residues.

This clone was counted a single time. The chain is built from TRBV7-8 and TRBJ2-3; TRBD2 matches 10 bases. Germline V gene data show CDR1 as SGHVS and CDR2 as FQNEAQ. The CDR3 is 15 residues long. Germline trimming cut 6 bases from V and 3 bases from J; bases unmatched to any gene: 6. CDR3 sequence (DNA): TGTGCCAGCAGTCTACTAGCGGGGTTGACAGATACGCAGTATTTT. Encoded protein: CASSLLAGLTDTQYF.

This chain links TRBV5-6 with TRBJ2-5; 7 positions agree with TRBD2. Germline V gene sequence: CDR1 SGHDT, CDR2 YYEEEE. The CDR3 is 15 amino acids. After removal of 6 bases from V and 3 bases from J, the junction contained 11 bases not matched to a gene. The CDR3 loop reads CASIPLGEGKETQYF. The CDR3 DNA is TGTGCCAGCATCCCCTTGGGGGAGGGGAAAGAGACCCAGTACTTC.

The chain uses TRBV5-1 and TRBJ1-1; 9 positions agree with TRBD1. The trim removed 4 bases at V and 1 base at J, leaving 2 bases unmatched. The germline CDR1 and CDR2 sequences are SGHRS and YFSETQ. The CDR3 sequence is 14 residues long. Written as DNA, the CDR3 is TGCGCCAGCAGCCAGGACAGGGGGAACACTGAAGCTTTCTTT. Its translation is CASSQDRGNTEAFF. The entire variable domain, with the rest obtained from reference TRBV5-1 and TRBJ1-1, is as follows: KAGVTQTPRYLIKTRGQQVTLSCSPISGHRSVSWYQQTPGQGLQFLFEYFSETQRNKGNFPGRFSGRQFSNSRSEMNVSTLELGDSALYLCASSQDRGNTEAFFGQGTRLTVV.

The V and J genes are TRBV28 and TRBJ1-1, with TRBD1 as a possible D gene (6 bases). In germline, CDR1 is MDHEN, CDR2 SYDVKM. V was trimmed by 3 bases and J by 0 bases, leaving 14 bases between them. The CDR3 has 16 residues. CDR3 in DNA: TGTGCCAGCAGTTTTGGTGGGAGGGGGATGAACACTGAAGCTTTCTTT. Its protein product is CASSFGGRGMNTEAFF.

The chain recombines TRBV7-2 with TRBJ2-7, with a tentative D call TRBD2 (5 bases). Germline V gene sequence: CDR1 SGHTA, CDR2 FQGNSA. The CDR3 length is 13 residues. Trimming took 9 bases from V and 4 from J, leaving 16 bases between them. CDR3 nucleotides: TGTGCCAGTCGCGAGGGAATCGGGTACGAGCAGTACTTC. It encodes CASREGIGYEQYF.

This chain connects TRBV7-2 to TRBJ1-6; D possibly corresponds to TRBD1 (5 bases). The CDR3 length is 15 residues. Trimming pared 5 bases from V and 9 bases from J, leaving 17 bases between. Germline V CDR1 and CDR2: SGHTA, FQGNSA. For the CDR3, the DNA is TGTGCCAGCAGCCAACGGAGGGGCTCGGGTTCACCCCTCCACTTT. Translating gives CASSQRRGSGSPLHF.

J is TRBJ1-1 and V is TRBV28, with TRBD1 identical over 7 bases. The germline CDR1 and CDR2 sequences are MDHEN and SYDVKM. Losses at the gene ends were 6 bases for V and 5 bases for J; bases not matched to a gene: 6. This CDR3 spans 13 amino acids. The CDR3 DNA sequence: TGTGCCAGCAGGAAGACAGGGACTACTGAAGCTTTCTTT. This sequence encodes CASRKTGTTEAFF.

The V call is TRBV30, the J call TRBJ2-5; D gene ambiguous. Germline V CDR1 and CDR2: GTSNPN, SVGIG (reference sequence). This CDR3 spans 12 amino acids. The V and J ends lost 4 bases and 1 base respectively, with 7 bases between them. The CDR3 region has the DNA TGTGCCTGGACAGGATTCCAAGAGACCCAGTACTTC. It specifies CAWTGFQETQYF.